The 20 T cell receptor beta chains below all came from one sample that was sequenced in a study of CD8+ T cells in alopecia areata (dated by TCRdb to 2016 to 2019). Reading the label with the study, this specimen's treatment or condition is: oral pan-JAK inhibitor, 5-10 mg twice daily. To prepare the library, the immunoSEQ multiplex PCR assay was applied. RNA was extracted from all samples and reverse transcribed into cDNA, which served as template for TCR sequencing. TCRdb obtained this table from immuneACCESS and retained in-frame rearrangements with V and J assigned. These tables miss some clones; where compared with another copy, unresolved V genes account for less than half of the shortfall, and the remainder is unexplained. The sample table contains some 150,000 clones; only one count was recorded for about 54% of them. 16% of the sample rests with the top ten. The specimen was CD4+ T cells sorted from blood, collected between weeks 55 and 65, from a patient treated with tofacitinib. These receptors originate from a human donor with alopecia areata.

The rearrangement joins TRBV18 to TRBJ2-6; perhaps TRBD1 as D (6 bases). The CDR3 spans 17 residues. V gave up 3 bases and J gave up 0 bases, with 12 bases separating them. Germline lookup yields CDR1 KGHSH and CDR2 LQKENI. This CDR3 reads CASSPQQGISGANVLTF. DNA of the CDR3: TGTGCCAGCTCACCCCAACAGGGAATCTCTGGGGCCAACGTCCTGACTTTC.

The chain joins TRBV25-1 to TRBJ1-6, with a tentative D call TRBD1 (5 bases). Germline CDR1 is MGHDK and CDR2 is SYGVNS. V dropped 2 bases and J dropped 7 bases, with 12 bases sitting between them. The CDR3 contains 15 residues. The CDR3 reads CASSEAQGGNSPLHF. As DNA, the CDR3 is TGTGCCAGCAGTGAAGCTCAGGGTGGCAATTCACCCCTCCACTTT.

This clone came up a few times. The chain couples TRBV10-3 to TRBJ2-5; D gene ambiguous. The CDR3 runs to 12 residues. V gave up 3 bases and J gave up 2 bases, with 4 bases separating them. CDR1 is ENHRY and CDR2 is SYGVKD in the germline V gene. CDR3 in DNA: TGTGCCATCAGTGACGCGCAAGAGACCCAGTACTTC. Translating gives CAISDAQETQYF.

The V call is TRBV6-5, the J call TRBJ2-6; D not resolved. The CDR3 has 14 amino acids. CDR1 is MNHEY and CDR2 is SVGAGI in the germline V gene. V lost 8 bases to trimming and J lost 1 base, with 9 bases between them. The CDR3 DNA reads TGTGCCAGCCTTACAGCTTCTGGGGCCAACGTCCTGACTTTC. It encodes CASLTASGANVLTF.

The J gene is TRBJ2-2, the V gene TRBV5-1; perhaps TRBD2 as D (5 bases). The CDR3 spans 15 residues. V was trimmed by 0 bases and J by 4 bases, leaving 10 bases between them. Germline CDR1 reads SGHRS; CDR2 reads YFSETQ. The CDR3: CASSLVQEATGELFF. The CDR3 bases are TGCGCCAGCAGCTTGGTTCAGGAGGCCACCGGGGAGCTGTTTTTT.

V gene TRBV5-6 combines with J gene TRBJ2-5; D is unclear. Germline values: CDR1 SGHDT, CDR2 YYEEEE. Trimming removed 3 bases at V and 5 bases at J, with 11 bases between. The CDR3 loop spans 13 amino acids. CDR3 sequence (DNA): TGTGCCAGCAGCTCAAGGCCTGTGGAGACCCAGTACTTC. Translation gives CASSSRPVETQYF.

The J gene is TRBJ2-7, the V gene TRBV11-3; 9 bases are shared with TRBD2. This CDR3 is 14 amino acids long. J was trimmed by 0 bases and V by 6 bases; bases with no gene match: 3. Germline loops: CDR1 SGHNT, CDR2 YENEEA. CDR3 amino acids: CASRMTSGSYEQYF. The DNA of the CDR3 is TGTGCCAGCAGGATGACTAGCGGCTCCTACGAGCAGTACTTC.

The CDR3 sequence: CAWTLRGRNYGYTF. CDR3 bases: TGTGCCTGGACTCTCAGGGGGCGCAACTATGGCTACACCTTC. The V gene is TRBV30, the J gene TRBJ1-2, with 8 bases aligning to TRBD1. In germline, CDR1 is GTSNPN, CDR2 SVGIG (reference sequence). CDR3 length: 14 amino acids. V was pared by 4 bases and J by 2 bases, with 6 bases of the junction left unmatched.

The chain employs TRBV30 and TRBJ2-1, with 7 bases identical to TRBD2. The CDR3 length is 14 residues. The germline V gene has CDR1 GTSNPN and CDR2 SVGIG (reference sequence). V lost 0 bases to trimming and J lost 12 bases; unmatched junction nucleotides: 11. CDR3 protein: CAWSVRGGAGVQFF. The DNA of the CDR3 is TGTGCCTGGAGTGTACGGGGAGGGGCCGGTGTGCAGTTCTTC.

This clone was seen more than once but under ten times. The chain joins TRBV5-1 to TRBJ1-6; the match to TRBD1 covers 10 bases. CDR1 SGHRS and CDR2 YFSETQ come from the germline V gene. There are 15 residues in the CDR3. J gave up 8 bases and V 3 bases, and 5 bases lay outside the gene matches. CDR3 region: CASSSLGQGDSPLHF. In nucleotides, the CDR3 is TGCGCCAGCAGCTCCTTAGGACAGGGGGATTCACCCCTCCACTTT.

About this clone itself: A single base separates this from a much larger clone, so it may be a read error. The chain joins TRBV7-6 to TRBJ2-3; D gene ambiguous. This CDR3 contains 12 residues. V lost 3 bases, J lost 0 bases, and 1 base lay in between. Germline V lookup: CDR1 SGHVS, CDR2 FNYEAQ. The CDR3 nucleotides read TGTGCCAGCAGCTTTAGCACAGATACGCAGTATTTT. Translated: CASSFSTDTQYF. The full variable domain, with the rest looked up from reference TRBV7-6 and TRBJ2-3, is GAGVSQSPRYKVTKRGQDVALRCDPISGHVSLYWYRQALGQGPEFLTYFNYEAQQDKSGLPNDRFSAERPEGSISTLTIQRTEQRDSAMYRCASSFSTDTQYFGPGTRLTVL.

The chain's CDR3 is CASGEGSSYEQYF. Written as DNA, the CDR3 is TGTGCCAGCGGGGAGGGGTCCTCCTACGAGCAGTACTTC. This chain uses TRBV6-1 with TRBJ2-7; 7 nucleotides match TRBD2. Germline CDR1 and CDR2: MNHNS and SASEGT. The CDR3 is 13 amino acids. J lost 0 bases, V lost 8 bases, and 4 bases had no gene match.

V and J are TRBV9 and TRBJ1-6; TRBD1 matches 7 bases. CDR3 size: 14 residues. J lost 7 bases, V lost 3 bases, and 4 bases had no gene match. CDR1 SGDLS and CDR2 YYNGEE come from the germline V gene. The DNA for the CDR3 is TGTGCCAGCAGCGGTCGGGACAGAAATTCACCCCTCCACTTT. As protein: CASSGRDRNSPLHF.

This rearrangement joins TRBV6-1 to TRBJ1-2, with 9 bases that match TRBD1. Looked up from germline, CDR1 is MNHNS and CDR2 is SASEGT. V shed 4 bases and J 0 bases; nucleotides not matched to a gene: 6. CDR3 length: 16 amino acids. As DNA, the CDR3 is TGTGCCAGCAGTGGTCCCGGGACAGGGACTAACTATGGCTACACCTTC. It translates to CASSGPGTGTNYGYTF.

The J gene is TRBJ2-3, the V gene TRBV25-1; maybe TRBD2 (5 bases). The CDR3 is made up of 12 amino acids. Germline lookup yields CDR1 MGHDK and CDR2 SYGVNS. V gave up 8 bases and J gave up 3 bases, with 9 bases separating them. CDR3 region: CASGTGTDTQYF. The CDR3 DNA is TGTGCCAGCGGTACGGGAACAGATACGCAGTATTTT.

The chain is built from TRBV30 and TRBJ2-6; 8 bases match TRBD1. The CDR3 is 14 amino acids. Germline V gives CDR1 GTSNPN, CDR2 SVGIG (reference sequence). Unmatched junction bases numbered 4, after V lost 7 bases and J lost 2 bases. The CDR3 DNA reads TGTGCCTCCCAGGGGGCAGCTGGGGCCAACGTCCTGACTTTC. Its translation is CASQGAAGANVLTF.

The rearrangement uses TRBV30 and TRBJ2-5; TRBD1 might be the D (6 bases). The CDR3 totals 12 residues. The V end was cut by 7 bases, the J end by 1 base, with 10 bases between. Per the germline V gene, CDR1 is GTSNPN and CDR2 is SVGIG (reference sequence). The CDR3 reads CAFRQAQETQYF. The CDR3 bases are TGTGCCTTCCGACAGGCCCAAGAGACCCAGTACTTC.

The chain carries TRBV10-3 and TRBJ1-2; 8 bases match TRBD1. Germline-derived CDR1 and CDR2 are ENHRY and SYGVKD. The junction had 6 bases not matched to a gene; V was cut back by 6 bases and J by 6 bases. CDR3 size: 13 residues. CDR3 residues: CAIREDREDGYTF. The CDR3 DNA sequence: TGTGCCATCAGAGAGGACAGGGAAGATGGCTACACCTTC.

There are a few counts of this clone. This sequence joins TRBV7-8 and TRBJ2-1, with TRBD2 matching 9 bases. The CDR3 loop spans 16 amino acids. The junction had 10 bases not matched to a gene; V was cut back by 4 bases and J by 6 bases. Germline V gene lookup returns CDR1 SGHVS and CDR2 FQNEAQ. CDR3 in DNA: TGTGCCAGCAGCTCCCAGTTTGCGCGGGGGGGCAATGAGCAGTTCTTC. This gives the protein CASSSQFARGGNEQFF.

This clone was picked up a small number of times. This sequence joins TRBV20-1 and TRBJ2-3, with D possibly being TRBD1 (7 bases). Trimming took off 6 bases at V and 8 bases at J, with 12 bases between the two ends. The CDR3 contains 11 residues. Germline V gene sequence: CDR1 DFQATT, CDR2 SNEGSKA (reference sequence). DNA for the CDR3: TGCAGTGCCGTTCAGGGGGGTACGCAGTATTTT. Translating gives CSAVQGGTQYF.